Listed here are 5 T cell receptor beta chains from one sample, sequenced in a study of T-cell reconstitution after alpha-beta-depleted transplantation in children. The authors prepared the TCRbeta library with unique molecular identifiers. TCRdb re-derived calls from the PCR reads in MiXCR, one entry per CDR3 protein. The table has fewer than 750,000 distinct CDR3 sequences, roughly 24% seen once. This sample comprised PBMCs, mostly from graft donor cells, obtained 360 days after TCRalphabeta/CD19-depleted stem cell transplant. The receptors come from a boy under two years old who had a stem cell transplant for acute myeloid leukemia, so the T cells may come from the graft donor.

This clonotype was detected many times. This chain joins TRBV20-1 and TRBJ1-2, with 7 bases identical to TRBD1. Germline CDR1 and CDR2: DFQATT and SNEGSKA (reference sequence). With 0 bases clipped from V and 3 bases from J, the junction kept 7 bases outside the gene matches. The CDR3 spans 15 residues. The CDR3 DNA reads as TGCAGTGCTAGAGATAGAGGACAGGCTTACTATGGCTACACCTTC. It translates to CSARDRGQAYYGYTF.

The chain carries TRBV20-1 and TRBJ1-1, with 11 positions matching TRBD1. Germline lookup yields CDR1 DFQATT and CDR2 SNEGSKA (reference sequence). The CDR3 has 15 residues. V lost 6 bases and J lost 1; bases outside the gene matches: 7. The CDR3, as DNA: TGCAGTGCGCGGACAGGGGGCCAAGGGAACACTGAAGCTTTCTTT. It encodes CSARTGGQGNTEAFF.

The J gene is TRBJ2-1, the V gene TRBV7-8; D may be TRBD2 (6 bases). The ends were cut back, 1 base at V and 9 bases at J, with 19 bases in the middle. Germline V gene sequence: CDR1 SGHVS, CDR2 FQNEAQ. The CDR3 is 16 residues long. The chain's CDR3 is CASSLENAGLGGEQFF. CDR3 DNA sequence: TGTGCCAGCAGCTTAGAAAACGCAGGCCTCGGGGGTGAGCAGTTCTTC.

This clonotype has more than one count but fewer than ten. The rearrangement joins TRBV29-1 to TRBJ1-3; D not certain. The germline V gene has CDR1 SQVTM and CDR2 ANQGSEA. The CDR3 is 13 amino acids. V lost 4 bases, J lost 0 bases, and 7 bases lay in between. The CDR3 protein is CSVVQDSGNTIYF. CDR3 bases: TGCAGCGTTGTCCAGGACTCTGGAAACACCATATATTTT.

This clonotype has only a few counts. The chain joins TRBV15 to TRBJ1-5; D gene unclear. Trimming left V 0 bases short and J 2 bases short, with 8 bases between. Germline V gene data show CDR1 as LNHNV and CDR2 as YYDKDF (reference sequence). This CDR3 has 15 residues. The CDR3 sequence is CATSRDRYRNQPQHF. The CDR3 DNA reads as TGTGCCACCAGCAGAGATAGGTACCGCAATCAGCCCCAGCATTTT.